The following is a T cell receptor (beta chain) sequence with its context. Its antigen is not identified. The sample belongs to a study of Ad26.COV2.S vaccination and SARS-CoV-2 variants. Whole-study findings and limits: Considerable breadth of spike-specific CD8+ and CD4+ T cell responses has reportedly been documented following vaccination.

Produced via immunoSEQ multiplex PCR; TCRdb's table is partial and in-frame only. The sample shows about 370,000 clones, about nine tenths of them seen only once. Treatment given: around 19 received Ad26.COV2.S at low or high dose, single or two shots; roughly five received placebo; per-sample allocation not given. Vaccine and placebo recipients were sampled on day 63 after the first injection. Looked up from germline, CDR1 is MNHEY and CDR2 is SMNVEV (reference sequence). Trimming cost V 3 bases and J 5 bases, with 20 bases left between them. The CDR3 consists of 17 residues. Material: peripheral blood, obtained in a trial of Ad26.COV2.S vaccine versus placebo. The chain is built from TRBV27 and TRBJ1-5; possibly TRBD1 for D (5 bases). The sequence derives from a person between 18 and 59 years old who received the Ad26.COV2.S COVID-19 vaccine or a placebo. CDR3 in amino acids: CASSFYGVGQGDQPQHF. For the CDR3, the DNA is TGTGCCAGCAGTTTTTATGGCGTGGGGCAGGGAGATCAGCCCCAGCATTTT.